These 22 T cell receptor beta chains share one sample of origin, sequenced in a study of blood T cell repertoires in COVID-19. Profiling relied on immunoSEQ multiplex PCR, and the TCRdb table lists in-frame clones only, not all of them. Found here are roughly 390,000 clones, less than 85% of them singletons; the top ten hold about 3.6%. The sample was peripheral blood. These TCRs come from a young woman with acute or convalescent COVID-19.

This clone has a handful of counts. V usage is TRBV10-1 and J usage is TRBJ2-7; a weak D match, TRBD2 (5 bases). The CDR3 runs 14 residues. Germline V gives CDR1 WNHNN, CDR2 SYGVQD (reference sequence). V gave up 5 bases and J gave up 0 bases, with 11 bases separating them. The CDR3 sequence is CASSPMGSSYEQYF. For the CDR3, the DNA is TGCGCCAGCAGTCCCATGGGGAGCTCCTACGAGCAGTACTTC.

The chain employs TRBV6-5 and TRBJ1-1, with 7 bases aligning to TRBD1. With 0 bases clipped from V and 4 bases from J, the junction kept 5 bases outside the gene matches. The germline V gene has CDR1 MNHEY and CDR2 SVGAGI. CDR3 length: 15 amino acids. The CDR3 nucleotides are TGTGCCAGCAGTTACTCGAACAGGGGAGGCACTGAAGCTTTCTTT. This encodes CASSYSNRGGTEAFF.

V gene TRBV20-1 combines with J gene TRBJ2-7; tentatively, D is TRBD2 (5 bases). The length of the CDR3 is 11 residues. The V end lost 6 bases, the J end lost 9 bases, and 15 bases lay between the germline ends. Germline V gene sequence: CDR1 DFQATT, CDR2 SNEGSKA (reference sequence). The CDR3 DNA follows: TGCAGTGCCAGCGAGGGTCTGGGGCAGTACTTC. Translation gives CSASEGLGQYF.

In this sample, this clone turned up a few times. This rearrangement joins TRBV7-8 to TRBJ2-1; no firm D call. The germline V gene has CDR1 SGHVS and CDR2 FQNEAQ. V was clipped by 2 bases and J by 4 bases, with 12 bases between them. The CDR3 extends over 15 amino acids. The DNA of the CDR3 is TGTGCCAGCAGCTTATCCGAGAACCCTTACAATGAGCAGTTCTTC. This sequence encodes CASSLSENPYNEQFF.

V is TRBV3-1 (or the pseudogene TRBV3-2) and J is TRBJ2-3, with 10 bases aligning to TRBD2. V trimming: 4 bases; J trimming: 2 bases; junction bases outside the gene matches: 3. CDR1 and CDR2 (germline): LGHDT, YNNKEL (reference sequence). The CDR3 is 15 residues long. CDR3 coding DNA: TGTGCCAGCAGCCCGACTAGCGGGTACACAGATACGCAGTATTTT. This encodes CASSPTSGYTDTQYF.

The CDR3 spells CASSESRELGEQYF. The CDR3 nucleotides read TGCGCCAGCAGTGAGTCGAGGGAACTGGGCGAGCAGTACTTC. V gene TRBV10-2 combines with J gene TRBJ2-7; D might be TRBD2 (5 bases). The germline V gene encodes CDR1 WSHSY and CDR2 SAAADI. V was pared by 0 bases and J by 6 bases, with 12 bases between. The CDR3 has 14 amino acids.

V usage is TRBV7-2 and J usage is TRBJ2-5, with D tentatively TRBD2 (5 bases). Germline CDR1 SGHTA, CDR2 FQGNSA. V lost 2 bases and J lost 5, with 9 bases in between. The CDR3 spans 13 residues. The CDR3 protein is CASSLSGSETQYF. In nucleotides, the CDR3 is TGTGCCAGCAGCTTATCGGGGAGTGAGACCCAGTACTTC.

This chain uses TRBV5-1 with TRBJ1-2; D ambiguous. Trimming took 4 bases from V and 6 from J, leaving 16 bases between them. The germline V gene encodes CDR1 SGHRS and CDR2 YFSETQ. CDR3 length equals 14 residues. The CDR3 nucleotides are TGCGCCAGCAGCCCCGCGCGGGTAATCGATGGCTACACCTTC. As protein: CASSPARVIDGYTF.

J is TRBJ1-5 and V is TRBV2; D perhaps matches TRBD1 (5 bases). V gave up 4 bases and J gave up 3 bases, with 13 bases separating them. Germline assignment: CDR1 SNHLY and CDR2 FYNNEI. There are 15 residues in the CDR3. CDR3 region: CASSARGGDNQPQHF. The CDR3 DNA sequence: TGTGCCAGCAGTGCCCGGGGGGGGGACAATCAGCCCCAGCATTTT.

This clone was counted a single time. The CDR3 sequence: CASSLVLAAEILYEQYF. As DNA, the CDR3 is TGTGCCAGCAGCTTAGTATTAGCGGCAGAGATTCTTTACGAGCAGTACTTC. The rearrangement links TRBV7-8 to TRBJ2-7; possibly TRBD2 for D (6 bases). The CDR3 contains 17 residues. Germline loops: CDR1 SGHVS, CDR2 FQNEAQ. V shed 1 base and J shed 4 bases, with 20 bases lying between them.

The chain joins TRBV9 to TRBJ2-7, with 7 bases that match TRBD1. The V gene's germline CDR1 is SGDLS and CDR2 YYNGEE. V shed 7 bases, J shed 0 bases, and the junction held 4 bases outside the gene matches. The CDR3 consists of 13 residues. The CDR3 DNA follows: TGTGCCAGCTCCGGGACAGTCTCCTACGAGCAGTACTTC. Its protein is CASSGTVSYEQYF.

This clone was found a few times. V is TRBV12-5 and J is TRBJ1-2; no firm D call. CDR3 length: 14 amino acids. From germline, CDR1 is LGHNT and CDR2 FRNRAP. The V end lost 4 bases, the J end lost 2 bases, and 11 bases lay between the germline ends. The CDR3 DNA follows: TGTGCTAGTGGTTCTTCGGTGGAGAACTATGGCTACACCTTC. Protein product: CASGSSVENYGYTF.

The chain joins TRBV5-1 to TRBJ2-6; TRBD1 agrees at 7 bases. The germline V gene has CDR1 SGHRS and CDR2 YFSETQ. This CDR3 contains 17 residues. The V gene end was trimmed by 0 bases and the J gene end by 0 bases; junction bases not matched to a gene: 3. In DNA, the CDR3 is TGCGCCAGCAGCTTGGAGGGACAGAGCTCTGGGGCCAACGTCCTGACTTTC. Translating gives CASSLEGQSSGANVLTF.

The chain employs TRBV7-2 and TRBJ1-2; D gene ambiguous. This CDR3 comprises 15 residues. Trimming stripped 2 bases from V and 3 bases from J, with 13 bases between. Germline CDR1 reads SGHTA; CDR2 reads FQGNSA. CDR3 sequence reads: CASSLSTQNDYGYTF. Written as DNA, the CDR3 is TGTGCCAGCAGCTTAAGTACACAGAACGACTATGGCTACACCTTC.

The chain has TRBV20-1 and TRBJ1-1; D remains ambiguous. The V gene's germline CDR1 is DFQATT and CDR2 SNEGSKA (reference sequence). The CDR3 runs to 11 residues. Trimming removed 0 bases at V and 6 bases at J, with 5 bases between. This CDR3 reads CSARDGPEAFF. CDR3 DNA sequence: TGCAGTGCTAGAGATGGGCCTGAAGCTTTCTTT.

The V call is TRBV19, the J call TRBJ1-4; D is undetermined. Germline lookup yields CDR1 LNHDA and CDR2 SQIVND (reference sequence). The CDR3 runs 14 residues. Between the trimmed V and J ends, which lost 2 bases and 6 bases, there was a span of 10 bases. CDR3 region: CASSIQEVDEKLFF. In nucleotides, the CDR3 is TGTGCCAGTAGTATACAGGAGGTAGATGAAAAACTGTTTTTT.

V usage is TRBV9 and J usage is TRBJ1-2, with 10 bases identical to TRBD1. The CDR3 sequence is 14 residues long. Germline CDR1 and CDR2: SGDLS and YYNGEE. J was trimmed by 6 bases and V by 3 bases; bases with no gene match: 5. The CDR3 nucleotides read TGTGCCAGCAGCGCCCGGGACAGGGGCCATGGCTACACCTTC. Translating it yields CASSARDRGHGYTF.

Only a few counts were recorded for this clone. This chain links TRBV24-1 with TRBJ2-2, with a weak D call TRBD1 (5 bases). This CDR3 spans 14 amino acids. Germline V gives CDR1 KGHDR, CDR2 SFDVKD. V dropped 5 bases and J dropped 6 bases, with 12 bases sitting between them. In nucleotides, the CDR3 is TGTGCCACCAGTGGCCAGGGAATCGCCGGGGAGCTGTTTTTT. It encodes CATSGQGIAGELFF.

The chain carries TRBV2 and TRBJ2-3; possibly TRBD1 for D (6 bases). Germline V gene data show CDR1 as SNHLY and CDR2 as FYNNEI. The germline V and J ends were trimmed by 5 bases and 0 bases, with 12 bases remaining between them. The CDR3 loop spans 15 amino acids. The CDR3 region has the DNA TGTGCCAGCAGTACCGCCGGACAGAGCACAGATACGCAGTATTTT. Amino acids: CASSTAGQSTDTQYF.

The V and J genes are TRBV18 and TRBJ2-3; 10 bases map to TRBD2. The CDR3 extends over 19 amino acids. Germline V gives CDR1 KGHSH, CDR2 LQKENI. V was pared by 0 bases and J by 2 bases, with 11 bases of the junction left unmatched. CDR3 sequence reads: CASSPPGLKRGGPTDTQYF. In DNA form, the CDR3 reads TGTGCCAGCTCACCACCCGGCCTAAAGCGGGGGGGCCCCACAGATACGCAGTATTTT.

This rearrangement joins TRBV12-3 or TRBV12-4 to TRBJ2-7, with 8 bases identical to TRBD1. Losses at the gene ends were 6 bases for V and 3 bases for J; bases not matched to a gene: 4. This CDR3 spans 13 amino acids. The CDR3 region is CASRRDRFYEQYF. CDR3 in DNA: TGTGCCAGCAGGCGGGACAGGTTCTACGAGCAGTACTTC.

The CDR3 coding sequence is TGTGCCAGTAGCCTCGGGACAGGTTACGATGAAAAACTGTTTTTT. It encodes CASSLGTGYDEKLFF. This rearrangement joins TRBV19 to TRBJ1-4, with 8 bases aligning to TRBD1. Trimming took 6 bases from V and 6 from J; bases not matched to a gene: 9. Germline V gene data show CDR1 as LNHDA and CDR2 as SQIVND (reference sequence). The CDR3 spans 15 residues.